Below, 28 T cell receptor beta chains from the same sample are listed, as sequenced in a study of T cell responses to AZD1222 COVID-19 vaccine. Generated by immunoSEQ multiplex PCR, the TCRdb table keeps only in-frame clones and is missing some. There are 65,000 to 95,000 clones in the sample; 70% to 90% occur only once, and more than 9% lies in the top ten. The material sequenced was peripheral blood, taken 28 days after the second AZD1222 dose. Receptors originate from an adult who received the AZD1222 COVID-19 vaccine.

This rearrangement joins TRBV12-3 or TRBV12-4 to TRBJ2-3; no clear D. Trimming shortened V by 3 bases and J by 1 base, and 5 bases separated the two germline ends. The CDR3 is 13 residues long. CDR3 region: CASSFRGTDTQYF. CDR3 DNA sequence: TGTGCCAGCAGTTTCCGAGGCACAGATACGCAGTATTTT.

The chain employs TRBV7-9 and TRBJ1-2; the D is unclear. In germline, CDR1 is SEHNR, CDR2 FQNEAQ (reference sequence). CDR3 length: 13 amino acids. The germline V and J ends were trimmed by 1 base and 8 bases, with 11 bases remaining between them. CDR3 loop: CASSLGEVRGYTF. The CDR3 DNA reads TGTGCCAGCAGCTTAGGAGAGGTGAGGGGCTACACCTTC.

This clone has only a few counts. V gene TRBV9 combines with J gene TRBJ1-1, with D possibly matching TRBD1 (6 bases). Germline V lookup: CDR1 SGDLS, CDR2 YYNGEE. V was clipped by 4 bases and J by 1 base, with 11 bases between them. This CDR3 has 14 amino acids. CDR3 nucleotides: TGTGCCAGCAGCATCCGACAGGAGAACACTGAAGCTTTCTTT. This codes for CASSIRQENTEAFF.

This clone was found once. This rearrangement joins TRBV27 to TRBJ1-5, with D possibly being TRBD1 (5 bases). V dropped 4 bases and J dropped 6 bases, with 16 bases sitting between them. The CDR3 runs 15 residues. Germline V gene sequence: CDR1 MNHEY, CDR2 SMNVEV (reference sequence). In DNA, the CDR3 is TGTGCCAGCAGTTATCGGGGCGGAGGCGGTCAGCCCCAGCATTTT. It is translated as CASSYRGGGGQPQHF.

The chain combines TRBV3-1 (or the pseudogene TRBV3-2) with TRBJ1-6; D remains unclear. CDR1 and CDR2 from the germline V gene are LGHDT and YNNKEL (reference sequence). The CDR3 sequence is 15 residues long. Trimming shortened V by 0 bases and J by 7 bases, and 10 bases separated the two germline ends. The CDR3 DNA reads TGTGCCAGCAGCCAAGATGCTTTCGGAAATTCACCCCTCCACTTT. Encoded protein: CASSQDAFGNSPLHF.

This clone appeared a single time. The V call is TRBV11-3, the J call TRBJ2-3, with D possibly being TRBD1 or TRBD2 (5 bases each). V lost 1 base and J 0 bases, leaving 5 bases between the germline ends. The CDR3 extends over 14 amino acids. Germline CDR1 SGHNT, CDR2 YENEEA. CDR3: CASSLGGSTDTQYF. DNA of the CDR3: TGTGCCAGCAGCTTAGGGGGGAGCACAGATACGCAGTATTTT.

The chain uses TRBV7-9 and TRBJ1-1; perhaps TRBD1 as D (6 bases). The CDR3 has 15 amino acids. V shed 3 bases and J shed 5 bases, with 16 bases lying between them. CDR1 and CDR2 from the germline V gene are SEHNR and FQNEAQ (reference sequence). The CDR3 is CASSFPSGGTTEAFF. The CDR3 bases are TGTGCCAGCAGCTTCCCGTCGGGGGGGACAACTGAAGCTTTCTTT.

V is TRBV5-4 and J is TRBJ1-1; TRBD1 is a possible D gene (6 bases). Germline V gene lookup returns CDR1 SGHNT and CDR2 YYREEE (reference sequence). There are 16 residues in the CDR3. Trimming took off 0 bases at V and 0 bases at J, with 12 bases between the two ends. CDR3 in DNA: TGTGCCAGCAGCTTGGGAGGCAGGGGTATGAACACTGAAGCTTTCTTT. Its translation is CASSLGGRGMNTEAFF.

This clone was seen a single time. The chain couples TRBV5-1 to TRBJ1-1, with 9 nucleotides matching TRBD1. Germline V gene lookup returns CDR1 SGHRS and CDR2 YFSETQ. This CDR3 has 15 amino acids. The V segment lost 1 base and the J segment 8 bases; nucleotides outside the gene matches: 9. Here the CDR3 reads CASSLSVGDRGEAFF. The CDR3, as DNA: TGCGCCAGCAGCTTGTCAGTGGGCGACAGGGGGGAAGCTTTCTTT.

This sequence joins TRBV28 and TRBJ2-1; D perhaps matches TRBD2 (6 bases). V dropped 2 bases and J dropped 8 bases, with 13 bases sitting between them. There are 14 residues in the CDR3. Per the germline V gene, CDR1 is MDHEN and CDR2 is SYDVKM. The CDR3 bases are TGTGCCAGCAGTTTACACCCGGGACTCTATGAGCAGTTCTTC. This codes for CASSLHPGLYEQFF.

V usage is TRBV30 and J usage is TRBJ2-3; TRBD1 agrees at 7 bases. Germline-derived CDR1 and CDR2 are GTSNPN and SVGIG (reference sequence). V was clipped by 5 bases and J by 8 bases; unmatched bases: 4. The CDR3 is 11 residues long. CDR3 region: CAWGRQGTQYF. The CDR3 bases are TGTGCCTGGGGCCGACAGGGTACGCAGTATTTT.

The J gene is TRBJ1-5, the V gene TRBV7-2, with D perhaps TRBD1 (5 bases). Trimming left V 2 bases short and J 2 bases short, with 16 bases between. The germline V gene has CDR1 SGHTA and CDR2 FQGNSA. This CDR3 has 17 amino acids. The CDR3 coding sequence is TGTGCCAGCAGCTTAAACGGGGGAAGCGTTGGCAATCAGCCCCAGCATTTT. It is translated as CASSLNGGSVGNQPQHF.

The V and J genes are TRBV5-5 and TRBJ2-1, with 8 bases aligning to TRBD2. This CDR3 has 17 residues. The germline V gene has CDR1 SGHKS and CDR2 YYEKEE (reference sequence). J lost 4 bases, V lost 4 bases, and 13 bases had no gene match. CDR3 DNA: TGTGCCAGCAGCGAATACCCGCAATTAGCGGGATACAATGAGCAGTTCTTC. It codes for CASSEYPQLAGYNEQFF. The full variable domain, its missing parts supplied by reference TRBV5-5 and TRBJ2-1, is DAGVTQSPTHLIKTRGQQVTLRCSPISGHKSVSWYQQVLGQGPQFIFQYYEKEERGRGNFPDRFSARQFPNYSSELNVNALLLGDSALYLCASSEYPQLAGYNEQFFGPGTRLTVL.

This chain connects TRBV6-5 to TRBJ2-3, with D unclear. The CDR3 covers 12 residues. CDR1 MNHEY and CDR2 SVGAGI come from the germline V gene. V lost 8 bases and J 1 base, leaving 7 bases between the germline ends. The CDR3 region is CASSLGTDTQYF. The CDR3 DNA reads TGTGCCAGCTCCCTCGGCACAGATACGCAGTATTTT.

This CDR3 reads CASTTAQGAVAEAFF. CDR3 bases: TGTGCCAGTACAACGGCTCAGGGCGCGGTGGCTGAAGCTTTCTTT. The J gene is TRBJ1-1, the V gene TRBV19, with D possibly TRBD1 on 5 matching bases. This CDR3 has 15 amino acids. The V gene's germline CDR1 is LNHDA and CDR2 SQIVND (reference sequence). V was clipped by 7 bases and J by 6 bases, with 21 bases between them.

The chain carries TRBV7-9 and TRBJ1-6; D is ambiguous. Trimming shortened V by 5 bases and J by 6 bases, and 11 bases separated the two germline ends. This CDR3 is built from 14 residues. Germline V CDR1 and CDR2: SEHNR, FQNEAQ (reference sequence). CDR3 in DNA: TGTGCCAGCAGCGCCCAAGGAACTAATTCACCCCTCCACTTT. It yields the protein CASSAQGTNSPLHF.

The J gene is TRBJ1-3, the V gene TRBV29-1; 9 bases match TRBD1. This CDR3 is built from 14 residues. CDR1 SQVTM and CDR2 ANQGSEA come from the germline V gene. The V and J ends lost 6 bases and 4 bases, in that order; junction bases with no gene match: 7. In DNA, the CDR3 is TGCAGCGTGTGGGACAGGGCTTCGGGAAACACCATATATTTT. It encodes CSVWDRASGNTIYF. The whole variable domain, remainder taken from reference TRBV29-1 and TRBJ1-3, is SAVISQKPSRDICQRGTSLTIQCQVDSQVTMMFWYRQQPGQSLTLIATANQGSEATYESGFVIDKFPISRPNLTFSTLTVSNMSPEDSSIYLCSVWDRASGNTIYFGEGSWLTVV.

The chain links TRBV28 to TRBJ1-3, with 7 nucleotides matching TRBD1. Trimming at V came to 10 bases and at J to 1 base, leaving 7 bases not matched to a gene. CDR1 and CDR2 (germline): MDHEN, SYDVKM. The CDR3 is 14 residues long. The CDR3 spells CATRGSRSGNTIYF. Written as DNA, the CDR3 is TGTGCCACCAGGGGGTCCAGGTCTGGAAACACCATATATTTT.

The chain joins TRBV6-5 to TRBJ1-1; D unclear. Per the germline V gene, CDR1 is MNHEY and CDR2 is SVGAGI. Trimming took off 4 bases at V and 2 bases at J, with 17 bases between the two ends. The CDR3 is 16 amino acids. The CDR3 nucleotides read TGTGCCAGCAGTTCCCCAAGGCCGACTTATAACACTGAAGCTTTCTTT. This codes for CASSSPRPTYNTEAFF.

J is TRBJ2-7 and V is TRBV3-1 (or the pseudogene TRBV3-2), with TRBD1 as a possible D gene (5 bases). Per the germline V gene, CDR1 is LGHDT and CDR2 is YNNKEL (reference sequence). The CDR3 extends over 15 amino acids. Deletions cut 2 bases from V and 3 bases from J, with 14 bases between. The CDR3 DNA reads as TGTGCCAGCAGCCAACCAATCGGCAGGGACTACGAGCAGTACTTC. It translates to CASSQPIGRDYEQYF.

The chain employs TRBV7-8 and TRBJ2-5; possible D gene TRBD1, 5 bases. Germline-derived CDR1 and CDR2 are SGHVS and FQNEAQ. Trimming shortened V by 3 bases and J by 5 bases, and 10 bases separated the two germline ends. The CDR3 is 13 amino acids. The CDR3 nucleotides read TGTGCCAGCAGCTTCAGGGTTCGGGAGACCCAGTACTTC. Protein sequence: CASSFRVRETQYF.

This clone was seen ten or more times. The chain is built from TRBV28 and TRBJ1-2, with TRBD1 matching 8 bases. The ends lost 6 bases at V and 4 bases at J; junction bases unmatched: 7. Germline CDR1 reads MDHEN; CDR2 reads SYDVKM. This CDR3 spans 14 amino acids. CDR3 DNA: TGTGCCAGCAGATACGAGGGACAGGTCTATGGCTACACCTTC. Encoded protein: CASRYEGQVYGYTF.

V usage is TRBV13 and J usage is TRBJ1-1; D ambiguous. Germline V CDR1 and CDR2: PRHDT, FYEKMQ (reference sequence). This CDR3 region has 15 residues. Trimming stripped 4 bases from V and 2 bases from J, with 14 bases between. CDR3 in amino acids: CASSSAGSYNTEAFF. As DNA, the CDR3 is TGTGCCAGCAGCTCGGCCGGGTCCTATAACACTGAAGCTTTCTTT. Complete variable domain (other parts from reference TRBV13 and TRBJ1-1): AAGVIQSPRHLIKEKRETATLKCYPIPRHDTVYWYQQGPGQDPQFLISFYEKMQSDKGSIPDRFSAQQFSDYHSELNMSSLELGDSALYFCASSSAGSYNTEAFFGQGTRLTVV.

This clone came up a few times. The chain uses TRBV5-1 and TRBJ2-7; D is ambiguous. Looked up from germline, CDR1 is SGHRS and CDR2 is YFSETQ. The V and J ends lost 0 bases and 2 bases respectively, with 15 bases between them. The CDR3 runs to 16 residues. The CDR3 reads CASSLGGGTRPYEQYF. As DNA, the CDR3 is TGCGCCAGCAGCTTGGGTGGTGGTACTCGCCCCTACGAGCAGTACTTC. The full variable domain, rest sourced from reference TRBV5-1 and TRBJ2-7, is KAGVTQTPRYLIKTRGQQVTLSCSPISGHRSVSWYQQTPGQGLQFLFEYFSETQRNKGNFPGRFSGRQFSNSRSEMNVSTLELGDSALYLCASSLGGGTRPYEQYFGPGTRLTVT.

The chain carries TRBV14 and TRBJ2-7; 7 bases map to TRBD1. Germline V gene data show CDR1 as SGHDN and CDR2 as FVKESK. The CDR3 totals 14 residues. J was trimmed by 3 bases and V by 1 base; bases with no gene match: 3. The CDR3 spells CASSQAWDSYEQYF. The CDR3 nucleotides read TGTGCCAGCAGCCAAGCATGGGACAGCTACGAGCAGTACTTC.

This chain links TRBV7-6 with TRBJ1-3; D is possibly TRBD1 (6 bases). CDR1 and CDR2 (germline): SGHVS, FNYEAQ. The CDR3 is 13 amino acids. Trimming left V 5 bases short and J 7 bases short, with 12 bases between. CDR3 loop: CASSPPGANTIYF. The DNA for the CDR3 is TGTGCCAGCAGCCCCCCAGGGGCTAACACCATATATTTT.

The chain combines TRBV19 with TRBJ1-1, with D uncertain. Trimming left V 1 base short and J 8 bases short, with 11 bases between. There are 13 residues in the CDR3. Germline V gene data show CDR1 as LNHDA and CDR2 as SQIVND (reference sequence). The CDR3 DNA reads TGTGCCAGTAGTATAGTTGTCAGTAAGGAAGCTTTCTTT. Translated: CASSIVVSKEAFF.

This chain uses TRBV27 with TRBJ1-1, with no clear D. The length of the CDR3 is 15 residues. Germline V gene sequence: CDR1 MNHEY, CDR2 SMNVEV (reference sequence). The ends were cut back, 5 bases at V and 3 bases at J, with 16 bases in the middle. The CDR3 DNA reads TGTGCCAGCAGTCCCTGGCAGAAGGGCGACACTGAAGCTTTCTTT. Translated: CASSPWQKGDTEAFF.